This is a list of T cell receptor beta chains from one sample in a study of beta chain features in type 1 diabetes. TCRdb keeps only in-frame clones here, not all; method: immunoSEQ multiplex PCR. The sample has a few hundred thousand clones, roughly a tenth seen once. The source material was central memory CD4+ T cells from blood. These receptors all come from a man aged 25 to 45 with type 1 diabetes. Each CDR3 is given with its conserved first and last residue. A D gene is named only where the DNA matches it firmly. Clone size is given for some rows only: seen once, a few or many times, or a class if the clone is expanded.

J | D | V | size | length | CDR3 | DNA
TRBJ1-1 | . | TRBV30 | few | 13 | CAWSVGGNTEAFF | TGTGCCTGGAGTGTAGGGGGGAACACTGAAGCTTTCTTT
TRBJ2-5 | . | TRBV5-1 | . | 13 | CASSFGPKETQYF | TGCGCCAGCAGCTTTGGCCCTAAAGAGACCCAGTACTTC
TRBJ2-7 | TRBD1 | TRBV28 | few | 14 | CASSPPDRFYEQYF | TGTGCCAGCAGTCCCCCGGACAGGTTCTACGAGCAGTACTTC
TRBJ1-4 | . | TRBV5-5 | many | 15 | CASSLAGTAKEKLFF | TGTGCCAGCAGCTTGGCCGGTACAGCCAAGGAAAAACTGTTTTTT
TRBJ2-1 | TRBD1 | TRBV9 | . | 16 | CASSLPGTGGYNEQFF | TGTGCCAGCAGCCTTCCCGGGACAGGGGGTTACAATGAGCAGTTCTTC
TRBJ1-1 | . | TRBV6-4 | . | 13 | CASREQVNTEAFF | TGTGCCAGCAGGGAGCAAGTGAACACTGAAGCTTTCTTT
TRBJ2-5 | . | TRBV9 | few | 15 | CASSVGATGAGTQYF | TGTGCCAGCAGCGTAGGTGCGACAGGCGCCGGGACCCAGTACTTC
TRBJ1-5 | . | TRBV10-3 | . | 14 | CAISEDSSNQPQHF | TGTGCCATCAGCGAGGACAGTAGCAATCAGCCCCAGCATTTT
TRBJ2-2 | TRBD2 | TRBV5-1 | few | 14 | CASRRETNTGELFF | TGCGCCAGCAGGCGGGAGACGAACACCGGGGAGCTGTTTTTT
TRBJ2-5 | TRBD1 | TRBV27 | few | 13 | CASSPRTGETQYF | TGTGCCAGCAGTCCACGGACAGGAGAGACCCAGTACTTC
TRBJ2-2 | . | TRBV18 | . | 15 | CASSPPGQNTGELFF | TGTGCCAGCTCACCCCCGGGCCAGAACACCGGGGAGCTGTTTTTT
TRBJ2-1 | . | TRBV5-1 | few | 13 | CASSSDSFNEQFF | TGCGCCAGCAGCTCAGACTCTTTCAATGAGCAGTTCTTC
TRBJ2-3 | . | TRBV4-3 | few | 15 | CASSQDVHAGDTQYF | TGCGCCAGCAGCCAAGATGTACATGCCGGGGATACGCAGTATTTT
TRBJ2-2 | . | TRBV9 | few | 13 | CASSVDQHGELFF | TGTGCCAGCAGCGTAGACCAGCACGGGGAGCTGTTTTTT
TRBJ1-1 | TRBD1 | TRBV27 | many | 16 | CASRGFDRAWNTEAFF | TGTGCCAGCAGGGGCTTTGACAGGGCTTGGAACACTGAAGCTTTCTTT
TRBJ1-5 | TRBD1 | TRBV27 | . | 15 | CASSLFSGGNQPQHF | TGTGCCAGCAGTTTATTTTCAGGGGGAAATCAGCCCCAGCATTTT
TRBJ2-5 | . | TRBV28 | . | 11 | CASKEVETQYF | TGTGCCAGCAAGGAGGTGGAGACCCAGTACTTC
TRBJ2-5 | . | TRBV5-1 | . | 13 | CASSLKGQETQYF | TGCGCCAGCAGCTTGAAAGGCCAAGAGACCCAGTACTTC
TRBJ2-1 | . | TRBV7-2 | . | 14 | CASSLAHSYNEQFF | TGTGCCAGCAGCTTAGCTCACTCCTACAATGAGCAGTTCTTC
TRBJ2-7 | . | TRBV5-1 | . | 13 | CASSFEGSYEQYF | TGCGCCAGCAGCTTCGAAGGCTCCTACGAGCAGTACTTC
TRBJ2-2 | . | TRBV5-4 | . | 13 | CASSPPPPGELFF | TGTGCCAGCAGCCCACCGCCCCCCGGGGAGCTGTTTTTT
TRBJ1-2 | TRBD1 | TRBV5-6 | . | 15 | CASSVRDRVRNGYTF | TGTGCCAGCAGCGTCCGGGACAGGGTTCGGAATGGCTACACCTTC
TRBJ2-5 | TRBD1 | TRBV4-1 | . | 14 | CASSFQQGPETQYF | TGCGCCAGCAGCTTTCAACAGGGGCCAGAGACCCAGTACTTC
TRBJ1-5 | . | TRBV27 | few | 16 | CASRLGRGRTDQPQHF | TGTGCCAGCAGACTCGGACGCGGGCGGACTGATCAGCCCCAGCATTTT
TRBJ2-1 | TRBD2 | TRBV9 | . | 20 | CASSVAGSSGWGSSYNEQFF | TGTGCCAGCAGCGTAGCTGGGTCTAGCGGGTGGGGAAGCTCCTACAATGAGCAGTTCTTC
TRBJ2-3 | TRBD2 | TRBV29-1 | few | 13 | CSVQAGGPYTQYF | TGCAGCGTTCAAGCGGGAGGGCCATATACGCAGTATTTT
TRBJ1-1 | TRBD1 | TRBV20-1 | few | 11 | CSAHGAGGAFF | TGCAGTGCTCACGGGGCAGGGGGAGCTTTCTTT
TRBJ2-5 | . | TRBV27 | few | 15 | CASQNRPQGIETQYF | TGTGCCAGCCAAAACAGACCCCAGGGGATCGAGACCCAGTACTTC
TRBJ1-4 | . | TRBV7-3 | many | 14 | CASSLYRTNEKLFF | TGTGCCAGCAGCTTGTATAGAACGAATGAAAAACTGTTTTTT
TRBJ1-5 | . | TRBV7-6 | many | 13 | CASSPDLGQPQHF | TGTGCCAGCAGCCCAGATTTAGGTCAGCCCCAGCATTTT
TRBJ1-5 | . | TRBV19 | few | 16 | CASSIEGIDSNQPQHF | TGTGCCAGTAGTATCGAGGGCATTGATAGCAATCAGCCCCAGCATTTT
TRBJ2-7 | . | TRBV4-1 | many | 12 | CASSQDLREQYF | TGCGCCAGCAGCCAAGATCTGAGAGAGCAGTACTTC
TRBJ2-2 | . | TRBV5-1 | . | 15 | CASSLGLQGTGELFF | TGCGCCAGCAGCTTGGGGTTACAGGGCACCGGGGAGCTGTTTTTT
TRBJ2-1 | TRBD2 | TRBV30 | few | 20 | CAWRNRLAGGGSLSYNEQFF | TGTGCCTGGAGGAACCGACTAGCGGGAGGAGGGTCGCTCTCCTACAATGAGCAGTTCTTC
TRBJ1-2 | . | TRBV6-4 | . | 14 | CASSLTTGNYGYTF | TGTGCCAGCAGCCTCACCACAGGGAACTATGGCTACACCTTC
TRBJ2-5 | . | TRBV25-1 | few | 11 | CAGGFRETQYF | TGTGCCGGGGGATTTCGGGAGACCCAGTACTTC